The 32 T cell receptor beta chains in this list originate from one sample, sequenced in a study of blood T cells in healthy people across ages. Then a second PCR, running roughly 7 to 11 cycles, was carried out with a sample-barcoded 5' primer and a J-beta primer mix. TCRdb re-called the 5' RACE reads with MiXCR, one entry per CDR3 protein. The profile covers about 1.6 million distinct CDR3 sequences, with almost 35% appearing a single time and around 11% taken by the ten largest. Input material: blood. The receptors come from a woman under 40 in good health.

The chain recombines TRBV3-1 with TRBJ2-5; 10 positions match TRBD2. Near its end, the DNA agrees better with TRBJ2-7, so the J call may be wrong. Germline assignment: CDR1 LGHDT and CDR2 YNNKEL (reference sequence). This CDR3 spans 16 amino acids. The CDR3 nucleotides read TGTGCCAGCAGCCCTGGGGCTAGCGGGAGCCCCTGCGAGCAGTACTTC. This gives the protein CASSPGASGSPCEQYF.

The chain carries TRBV3-1 and TRBJ2-2; D remains unclear. This CDR3 has 17 amino acids. Looked up from germline, CDR1 is LGHDT and CDR2 is YNNKEL (reference sequence). The V end lost 0 bases, the J end lost 0 bases, and 11 bases lay between the germline ends. The CDR3 bases are TGTGCCAGCAGCCAAGAATACGGAGTATCGAACACCGGGGAGCTGTTTTTT. Amino acids: CASSQEYGVSNTGELFF.

At least ten counts were recorded for this clonotype. Since a much larger clone is just one base distant, this may be a read error. The chain combines TRBV10-2 with TRBJ2-1; TRBD2 aligns across 11 bases. This CDR3 has 14 residues. The germline V gene has CDR1 WSHSY and CDR2 SAAADI. With V trimmed by 6 bases and J by 9 bases, 7 bases remained unmatched. The CDR3 nucleotides are TGCGCCAGCAGGGATAGCGGGAGGGCCAGTGAGCAGTTCTTC. Translating it yields CASRDSGRASEQFF.

This clonotype was detected a few times. The V and J genes are TRBV27 and TRBJ1-6; maybe TRBD1 (6 bases). Germline lookup yields CDR1 MNHEY and CDR2 SMNVEV (reference sequence). The CDR3 length is 12 residues. V was shortened by 6 bases and J by 8 bases, with 8 bases between the two germline ends. CDR3 nucleotides: TGTGCCAGCAGCAACAGGGATTCACCCCTCCACTTT. Its translation: CASSNRDSPLHF.

The V call is TRBV3-1, the J call TRBJ2-7, with D possibly matching TRBD2 (5 bases). Trimming pared 0 bases from V and 0 bases from J, leaving 9 bases between. Germline CDR1 is LGHDT and CDR2 is YNNKEL (reference sequence). The CDR3 is 15 residues long. CDR3 region: CASSQEDYPSYEQYF. The CDR3 nucleotides read TGTGCCAGCAGCCAAGAAGACTACCCCTCCTACGAGCAGTACTTC.

The chain combines TRBV6-6 with TRBJ1-4; TRBD1 might be the D (6 bases). Germline CDR1 reads MNHNY; CDR2 reads SVGAGI (reference sequence). The ends were cut back, 6 bases at V and 0 bases at J, with 14 bases in the middle. This CDR3 has 16 amino acids. Here the CDR3 reads CASRDGQTSTNEKLFF. For the CDR3, the DNA is TGTGCCAGCAGAGACGGACAGACTTCAACTAATGAAAAACTGTTTTTT.

The table lists this clonotype with a few counts. The chain uses TRBV5-1 and TRBJ2-3, with TRBD2 matching 7 bases. V dropped 5 bases and J dropped 4; count of bases not matched to a gene: 10. The CDR3 has 15 amino acids. Germline values: CDR1 SGHRS, CDR2 YFSETQ. The CDR3 spells CASRGRGLIPDTQYF. DNA for the CDR3: TGCGCCAGCAGAGGGCGGGGACTAATCCCAGATACGCAGTATTTT.

This chain joins TRBV12-3 or TRBV12-4 and TRBJ2-3; possible D gene TRBD1, 5 bases. CDR3 length equals 16 residues. V was pared by 5 bases and J by 4 bases, with 19 bases between. In DNA form, the CDR3 reads TGTGCCAGCAGTGAGACCACAGGAAAGCGTGCAGATACGCAGTATTTT. Encoded protein: CASSETTGKRADTQYF.

This clonotype has a handful of counts. The chain uses TRBV10-2 and TRBJ2-7; possibly TRBD1 for D (5 bases). CDR1 WSHSY and CDR2 SAAADI come from the germline V gene. Trimming removed 2 bases at V and 9 bases at J, with 14 bases between. This CDR3 is 13 amino acids long. Here the CDR3 DNA reads TGCGCCAGCAGTGAGGGGGCCCCGAATGGGCAGTACTTC. Amino acids: CASSEGAPNGQYF.

The rearrangement joins TRBV5-1 to TRBJ2-3, with TRBD1 identical over 9 bases. The CDR3 spans 15 residues. Germline CDR1 and CDR2: SGHRS and YFSETQ. V gave up 4 bases and J gave up 4 bases; unmatched junction bases: 7. The CDR3 spells CASSRDRVYADTQYF. The CDR3 bases are TGCGCCAGCAGCCGGGACAGGGTTTATGCAGATACGCAGTATTTT.

Ten or more counts support this clonotype. The chain recombines TRBV29-1 with TRBJ2-7; 9 bases agree with TRBD2. In germline, CDR1 is SQVTM, CDR2 ANQGSEA. With 3 bases clipped from V and 4 bases from J, the junction kept 1 base outside the gene matches. The CDR3 is 12 residues long. The CDR3 region is CSVDLAGYEQYF. DNA of the CDR3: TGCAGCGTTGACCTAGCGGGATACGAGCAGTACTTC.

DNA of the CDR3: TGTGCCAGCAGTTACTCAACAGGGAGGGATCAGCCCCAGCATTTT. Encoded protein: CASSYSTGRDQPQHF. The V call is TRBV6-5, the J call TRBJ1-5; D is perhaps TRBD1 (6 bases). CDR3 size: 15 residues. V lost 0 bases and J lost 5, with 11 bases in between. CDR1 and CDR2 from the germline V gene are MNHEY and SVGAGI.

This chain uses TRBV27 with TRBJ2-7, with 8 bases that match TRBD1. The V gene end was trimmed by 5 bases and the J gene end by 3 bases; junction bases not matched to a gene: 9. Per germline, CDR1 MNHEY and CDR2 SMNVEV (reference sequence). CDR3 length equals 15 residues. The DNA of the CDR3 is TGTGCCAGCAGTCCGAAGGGACAGGTGGGCTACGAGCAGTACTTC. Amino acid sequence: CASSPKGQVGYEQYF.

This clonotype has a count of ten or more. The CDR3 DNA sequence: TGCGCCAGCAGCCAAGTTGGGCTAGCTGCGGAGACCCAGTACTTC. Its protein product is CASSQVGLAAETQYF. The chain has TRBV4-1 and TRBJ2-5; D perhaps matches TRBD2 (5 bases). The CDR3 is 15 residues long. V dropped 1 base and J dropped 5 bases, with 14 bases sitting between them. Germline-derived CDR1 and CDR2 are MGHRA and YSYEKL.

For this clonotype: Just one base apart from a much larger clone, this may be a read error. The chain has TRBV5-6 and TRBJ2-3, with 12 bases fitting TRBD2. Germline V gene sequence: CDR1 SGHDT, CDR2 YYEEEE. J was trimmed by 6 bases and V by 4 bases; bases with no gene match: 15. The CDR3 has 18 amino acids. The CDR3 sequence: CASSLGTSGRRRGDTQYF. The CDR3 nucleotides read TGTGCCAGCAGCCTCGGGACTAGCGGGCGCCGCCGGGGGGATACGCAGTATTTT.

This clonotype was seen many times. The chain carries TRBV6-2 or TRBV6-3 and TRBJ1-2; D possibly corresponds to TRBD1 (6 bases). Germline loops: CDR1 MNHEY, CDR2 SVGEGT. This CDR3 comprises 15 residues. Between the trimmed V and J ends, which lost 0 bases and 7 bases, there was a span of 15 bases. Here the CDR3 DNA reads TGTGCCAGCAGTTACTCGAGCGGGGGGCGCGGTGGCTACACCTTC. It codes for CASSYSSGGRGGYTF.

The gene calls are TRBV20-1 and TRBJ2-3; D might be TRBD1 or TRBD2, each matching 5 bases. The V gene lost 4 bases and the J gene lost 3 bases, with 14 bases spanning the gap. CDR3 length equals 14 residues. Germline V CDR1 and CDR2: DFQATT, SNEGSKA (reference sequence). This CDR3 is CSATGTEDTDTQYF. The CDR3 DNA is TGCAGTGCTACTGGGACCGAAGATACAGATACGCAGTATTTT.

V gene TRBV29-1 combines with J gene TRBJ1-4, with 7 bases aligning to TRBD1. There are 13 residues in the CDR3. The germline CDR1 and CDR2 sequences are SQVTM and ANQGSEA. J was trimmed by 4 bases and V by 2 bases; bases with no gene match: 1. CDR3 amino acids: CSVETGVNEKLFF. The CDR3 DNA is TGCAGCGTTGAAACAGGGGTTAATGAAAAACTGTTTTTT.

The V gene is TRBV25-1, the J gene TRBJ2-3, with TRBD2 identical over 10 bases. CDR1 MGHDK and CDR2 SYGVNS come from the germline V gene. The CDR3 is 14 amino acids. Germline trimming cut 9 bases from V and 5 bases from J; bases unmatched to any gene: 8. The CDR3 DNA sequence: TGTGCCAGTAGCCGAGCGGGAGGGAGAGATACGCAGTATTTT. Its protein is CASSRAGGRDTQYF. The entire variable domain, with the rest obtained from reference TRBV25-1 and TRBJ2-3, is as follows: EADIYQTPRYLVIGTGKKITLECSQTMGHDKMYWYQQDPGMELHLIHYSYGVNSTEKGDLSSESTVSRIRTEHFPLTLESARPSHTSQYLCASSRAGGRDTQYFGPGTRLTVL.

V gene TRBV28 combines with J gene TRBJ2-1, with 11 positions matching TRBD2. Looked up from germline, CDR1 is MDHEN and CDR2 is SYDVKM. V lost 2 bases to trimming and J lost 2 bases; unmatched junction nucleotides: 8. The CDR3 totals 18 residues. CDR3 coding DNA: TGTGCCAGCAGTTTACCGACAACTAGCGGGAGTACCTACAATGAGCAGTTCTTC. This encodes CASSLPTTSGSTYNEQFF.

The chain combines TRBV28 with TRBJ1-1, with 8 bases that match TRBD1. The V gene end was trimmed by 6 bases and the J gene end by 5 bases; junction bases not matched to a gene: 11. In germline, CDR1 is MDHEN, CDR2 SYDVKM. The CDR3 consists of 15 residues. CDR3 sequence: CASSPDTGGSTEAFF. In DNA form, the CDR3 reads TGTGCCAGCAGCCCCGACACAGGGGGGTCAACTGAAGCTTTCTTT.

This clonotype was counted a few times. This sequence joins TRBV28 and TRBJ2-7, with D tentatively TRBD1 or TRBD2 (5 bases each). V gave up 7 bases and J gave up 2 bases, with 12 bases separating them. This CDR3 spans 13 amino acids. From germline, CDR1 is MDHEN and CDR2 SYDVKM. The CDR3 sequence is CASTGTQAYEQYF. The CDR3 nucleotides are TGTGCCAGCACCGGGACGCAAGCCTACGAGCAGTACTTC.

V is TRBV3-1 and J is TRBJ2-3, with D perhaps TRBD2 (5 bases). CDR3 length: 16 residues. The V gene lost 1 base and the J gene lost 4 bases, with 15 bases spanning the gap. Germline CDR1 LGHDT, CDR2 YNNKEL (reference sequence). CDR3 in DNA: TGTGCCAGCAGCCAAGTTCCAGCGCGGGCCCCAGATACGCAGTATTTT. This translates into CASSQVPARAPDTQYF.

V is TRBV12-3 or TRBV12-4 and J is TRBJ1-2, with D possibly matching TRBD1 (6 bases). This CDR3 is built from 15 residues. Deletions cut 6 bases from V and 4 bases from J, with 18 bases between. As DNA, the CDR3 is TGTGCCAGCAGGGGGGGACATCGAGCGGCCTATGGCTACACCTTC. It encodes CASRGGHRAAYGYTF.

This clonotype was seen only a few times. The chain is built from TRBV20-1 and TRBJ1-2; D ambiguous. The CDR3 loop spans 12 amino acids. Trimming pared 0 bases from V and 2 bases from J, leaving 4 bases between. CDR1 and CDR2 (germline): DFQATT, SNEGSKA (reference sequence). CDR3 sequence: CSARDGNYGYTF. The CDR3 bases are TGCAGTGCTAGAGACGGGAACTATGGCTACACCTTC.

This clonotype was counted only a few times. Mismatch with germline at one junction end may stem from a read error. This chain links TRBV2 with TRBJ2-4; 9 positions match TRBD1. This CDR3 spans 13 amino acids. Per the germline V gene, CDR1 is SNHLY and CDR2 is FYNNEI. In nucleotides, the CDR3 is TGTGCCAGCAGTGAAGTTATGGGGACAGGGTACCACTTC. This sequence encodes CASSEVMGTGYHF.

As for this clonotype: Mismatch with germline at one junction end may stem from a read error. The chain is built from TRBV28 and TRBJ2-1, with D tentatively TRBD1 (5 bases). CDR3 length equals 17 residues. Germline V gives CDR1 MDHEN, CDR2 SYDVKM. The CDR3 coding sequence is TGTGCCAGCAGTTTATCCCCCCAGGGTTTCTCCTACAATGGGCAGTTCTTC. The encoded protein is CASSLSPQGFSYNGQFF.

As DNA, the CDR3 is TGCAGTGCCACTAGGTACAGGGGTAATTACAATGAGCAGTTCTTC. Protein: CSATRYRGNYNEQFF. The V gene is TRBV20-1, the J gene TRBJ2-1; TRBD1 matches 7 bases. Trimming cost V 6 bases and J 4 bases; bases outside gene matches: 12. CDR1 is DFQATT, CDR2 SNEGSKA, per germline (reference sequence). The CDR3 has 15 residues.

The sample holds a few counts of this clonotype. The chain employs TRBV2 and TRBJ2-1, with TRBD1 matching 11 bases. The CDR3 extends over 16 amino acids. With 7 bases clipped from V and 5 bases from J, the junction kept 10 bases outside the gene matches. Germline CDR1 reads SNHLY; CDR2 reads FYNNEI. CDR3 sequence: CASTTGQGVNDNEQFF. The CDR3 DNA sequence: TGTGCCAGCACCACGGGACAGGGGGTTAACGACAATGAGCAGTTCTTC. Drawing the rest from reference TRBV2 and TRBJ2-1, the complete variable domain is EPEVTQTPSHQVTQMGQEVILRCVPISNHLYFYWYRQILGQKVEFLVSFYNNEISEKSEIFDDQFSVERPDGSNFTLKIRSTKLEDSAMYFCASTTGQGVNDNEQFFGPGTRLTVL.

The V gene is TRBV20-1, the J gene TRBJ1-2; TRBD1 matches at 8 bases. Per the germline V gene, CDR1 is DFQATT and CDR2 is SNEGSKA (reference sequence). The CDR3 runs 14 residues. The CDR3 DNA reads TGCTGTGGACAGGGCCTCGCAGCTAACTATGGCTACACCTTC. Translation gives CCGQGLAANYGYTF.

The genes are TRBV28 and TRBJ1-2; 7 nucleotides line up with TRBD1. The trim removed 5 bases at V and 4 bases at J, leaving 7 bases unmatched. CDR3 length: 14 residues. Per germline, CDR1 MDHEN and CDR2 SYDVKM. CDR3 region: CASSAPQGIYGYTF. CDR3 DNA: TGTGCCAGCAGTGCCCCACAGGGGATCTATGGCTACACCTTC.

This chain uses TRBV20-1 with TRBJ2-5; TRBD2 agrees at 8 bases. Trimming took 3 bases from V and 5 from J; bases not matched to a gene: 5. CDR1 is DFQATT and CDR2 is SNEGSKA in the germline V gene (reference sequence). The CDR3 spans 13 residues. CDR3 residues: CSASPGGAETQYF. The CDR3, as DNA: TGCAGTGCTAGCCCGGGGGGGGCGGAGACCCAGTACTTC.